One and the same sample provided the 3 T cell receptor beta chains below, sequenced in a study of T-cell memory formation after mild COVID-19. TCRdb called the 5' RACE reads again in MiXCR, with one record for every CDR3 protein. The table shows about 560,000 distinct CDR3 sequences, with about 20% occurring only once. The sample was PBMCs or a T cell subset sorted from them (not recorded which). These receptors were taken from an adult woman who had mild COVID-19 (a few samples of this study predate the infection). Cell type and time point are not known.

The rearrangement uses TRBV2 and TRBJ1-3, with a possible D match to TRBD1 (5 bases). CDR3 size: 12 residues. CDR1 and CDR2 from the germline V gene are SNHLY and FYNNEI. V was cut by 3 bases and J by 8 bases, with 8 bases left in between. CDR3 sequence: CASSEGQYTIYF. The CDR3 nucleotides read TGTGCCAGCAGTGAGGGGCAGTACACCATATATTTT.

This chain uses TRBV20-1 with TRBJ2-7, with 11 positions matching TRBD2. Trimming took 4 bases from V and 0 from J; bases not matched to a gene: 14. The CDR3 has 18 amino acids. Germline CDR1 is DFQATT and CDR2 is SNEGSKA (reference sequence). The CDR3 region has the DNA TGCAGTGCTAAGTCGGCTAGCGGGAGGTCCCGGAGCTCCTACGAGCAGTACTTC. It codes for CSAKSASGRSRSSYEQYF.

The V call is TRBV12-3 or TRBV12-4, the J call TRBJ2-1; 9 bases line up with TRBD2. V shed 4 bases and J 0 bases; nucleotides not matched to a gene: 13. The CDR3 spans 19 residues. The chain's CDR3 is CASSSRQREASSSYNEQFF. CDR3 bases: TGTGCCAGCAGTTCCCGGCAGCGGGAGGCCAGTAGCTCCTACAATGAGCAGTTCTTC.